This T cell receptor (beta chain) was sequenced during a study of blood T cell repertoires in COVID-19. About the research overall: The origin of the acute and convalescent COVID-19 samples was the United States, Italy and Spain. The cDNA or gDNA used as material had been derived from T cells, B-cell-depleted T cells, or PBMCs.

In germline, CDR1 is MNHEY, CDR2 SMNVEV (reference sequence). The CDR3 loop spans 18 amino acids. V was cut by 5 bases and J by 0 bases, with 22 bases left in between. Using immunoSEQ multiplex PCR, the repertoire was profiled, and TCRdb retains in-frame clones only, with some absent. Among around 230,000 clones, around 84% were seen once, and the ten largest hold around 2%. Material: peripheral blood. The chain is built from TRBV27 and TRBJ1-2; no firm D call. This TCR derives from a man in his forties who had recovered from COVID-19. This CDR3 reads CASSPQYLRVGTNYGYTF. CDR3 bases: TGTGCCAGCAGTCCACAATACCTCCGGGTCGGGACTAACTATGGCTACACCTTC.